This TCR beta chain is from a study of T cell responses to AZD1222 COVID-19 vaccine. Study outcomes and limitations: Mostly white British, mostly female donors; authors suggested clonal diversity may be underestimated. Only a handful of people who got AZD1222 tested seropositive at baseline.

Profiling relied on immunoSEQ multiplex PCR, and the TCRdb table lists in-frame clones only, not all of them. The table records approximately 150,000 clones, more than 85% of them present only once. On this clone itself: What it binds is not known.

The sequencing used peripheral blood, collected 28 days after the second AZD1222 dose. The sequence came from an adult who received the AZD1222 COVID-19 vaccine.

The CDR3 DNA reads as TGTGCCACCCTTCCCGTGGCGGGACTCCCGGATGAGCAGTTCTTC. It encodes CATLPVAGLPDEQFF. The chain has TRBV27 and TRBJ2-1; possible D gene TRBD2, 6 bases. This CDR3 region has 15 residues. Germline loops: CDR1 MNHEY, CDR2 SMNVEV (reference sequence). V was shortened by 10 bases and J by 8 bases, with 24 bases between the two germline ends.